The source of this T cell receptor beta chain is a study of kidney transplant recipient with SARS-CoV-2 infection. TCRdb reprocessed the reads with MiXCR, giving one entry per CDR3 protein. The profile shows approximately 240,000 distinct CDR3 sequences, around 26% of them singletons. Concerning this clonotype: A clone one base away is much larger, so this may be a read error.

This CDR3 has 16 residues. The genes are TRBV8-2 and TRBJ1-2. TRBV8-2 is deemed a pseudogene. The TCR was taken from a young adult male patient who had COVID-19 and was a kidney transplant recipient. Some T cells may have come from the graft donor. Specimen: a blood sample, collected at baseline and on roughly day 110 from a kidney transplant recipient. The CDR3 coding sequence is TGTGGCAGTCGTGGTGCTGATAGCCGAAAGATCTATGGCTACACCTTC. Protein sequence: CGSRGADSRKIYGYTF.